These 23 T cell receptor beta chains were sequenced from one sample in a study of response to subunit inactivated influenza vaccine. TCRdb passed the RT-PCR reads through MiXCR, listing each CDR3 protein once. The repertoire consists of roughly 790,000 distinct CDR3 sequences, with roughly 20% occurring once and the leading ten covering 10%. This specimen consisted of PBMCs from blood, obtained more than 4 days after vaccination. The receptors derive from a man aged 50 to 60 who received an inactivated influenza vaccine.

The rearrangement links TRBV4-2 to TRBJ2-2, with D maybe TRBD1 (6 bases). The CDR3 sequence is 18 residues long. Trimming took off 2 bases at V and 3 bases at J, with 19 bases between the two ends. Germline CDR1 and CDR2: LGHNA and YNFKEQ. The CDR3 coding sequence is TGTGCCAGCAGCCAAAAGGGGTGGCAGGGGAAGGACACCGGGGAGCTGTTTTTT. The encoded protein is CASSQKGWQGKDTGELFF.

This clonotype was observed a handful of times. The gene calls are TRBV20-1 and TRBJ2-7; D gene uncertain. The CDR3 runs to 13 residues. Germline V gives CDR1 DFQATT, CDR2 SNEGSKA (reference sequence). V dropped 3 bases and J dropped 3 bases, with 12 bases sitting between them. CDR3 DNA sequence: TGCAGTGCTAGGAGACGTGGCGTCTACGAGCAGTACTTC. This gives the protein CSARRRGVYEQYF.

This clonotype was counted only a few times. The V and J genes are TRBV15 and TRBJ1-4; the match to TRBD1 covers 9 bases. Losses at the gene ends were 2 bases for V and 6 bases for J; bases not matched to a gene: 4. Germline V lookup: CDR1 LNHNV, CDR2 YYDKDF (reference sequence). The CDR3 length is 15 residues. This chain's CDR3 is CATSRPTGGDEKLFF. The CDR3 region has the DNA TGTGCCACCAGCAGACCTACAGGGGGCGATGAAAAACTGTTTTTT.

The chain carries TRBV5-1 and TRBJ2-1; 9 bases fit TRBD1. The germline V gene has CDR1 SGHRS and CDR2 YFSETQ. The CDR3 length is 18 residues. The J segment lost 9 bases and the V segment lost 3 bases, leaving 19 bases of the junction unmatched. CDR3 loop: CASSSGVSGQGIDGEQFF. The CDR3 nucleotides read TGCGCCAGCAGCTCCGGTGTTTCGGGACAGGGAATTGATGGTGAGCAGTTCTTC.

The J gene is TRBJ1-3, the V gene TRBV27; no definite D call. The V and J ends lost 2 bases and 1 base respectively, with 6 bases between them. Looked up from germline, CDR1 is MNHEY and CDR2 is SMNVEV (reference sequence). CDR3 size: 14 residues. DNA for the CDR3: TGTGCCAGCAGTTTAATGGGTTCTGGAAACACCATATATTTT. It is translated as CASSLMGSGNTIYF.

This chain links TRBV4-3 with TRBJ2-5; the D is unclear. This CDR3 has 15 amino acids. Looked up from germline, CDR1 is LGHNA and CDR2 is YSLEER. Between the trimmed V and J ends, which lost 0 bases and 0 bases, there was a span of 8 bases. As DNA, the CDR3 is TGCGCCAGCAGCCAAGAATCCGGATACCAAGAGACCCAGTACTTC. Translating it yields CASSQESGYQETQYF.

The CDR3 reads CASSFNSGLETQYF. Written as DNA, the CDR3 is TGTGCCAGCAGCTTCAATTCGGGATTAGAGACCCAGTACTTC. V is TRBV7-9 and J is TRBJ2-5; D is possibly TRBD2 (5 bases). Trimming pared 3 bases from V and 4 bases from J, leaving 12 bases between. Looked up from germline, CDR1 is SEHNR and CDR2 is FQNEAQ (reference sequence). This CDR3 is built from 14 residues.

For this clonotype: A read error may be the cause here, since a much bigger clone is one base away. This chain uses TRBV28 with TRBJ1-1; D gene ambiguous. The CDR3 covers 12 residues. The V gene lost 1 base and the J gene lost 4 bases, with 4 bases spanning the gap. Per the germline V gene, CDR1 is MDHEN and CDR2 is SYDVKM. The CDR3 bases are TGTGCCAGCAGTTTATTGAGCACTGAAGCTTTCTTT. Its translation is CASSLLSTEAFF.

This sequence joins TRBV6-2 or TRBV6-3 and TRBJ2-1; TRBD2 aligns across 13 bases. This CDR3 region has 17 residues. The ends lost 11 bases at V and 5 bases at J; junction bases unmatched: 15. Per the germline V gene, CDR1 is MNHEY and CDR2 is SVGEGT. CDR3 region: CAVRRRRGLAGDNEQFF. The DNA of the CDR3 is TGTGCCGTCAGGCGGCGGAGAGGACTAGCGGGAGACAATGAGCAGTTCTTC.

The rearrangement uses TRBV5-1 and TRBJ1-1, with TRBD1 matching 8 bases. Germline CDR1 reads SGHRS; CDR2 reads YFSETQ. Trimming cost V 4 bases and J 9 bases; bases outside gene matches: 5. CDR3 length: 12 residues. The CDR3 region is CASSADRGQAFF. CDR3 nucleotides: TGCGCCAGCAGCGCAGACAGGGGACAAGCTTTCTTT.

The chain has TRBV15 and TRBJ2-3; possible D gene TRBD1, 6 bases. V lost 2 bases and J lost 2, with 14 bases in between. The CDR3 is made up of 16 amino acids. The germline V gene has CDR1 LNHNV and CDR2 YYDKDF (reference sequence). CDR3 loop: CATSRNSGHNTDTQYF. In DNA, the CDR3 is TGTGCCACCAGCAGAAACTCGGGACACAACACAGATACGCAGTATTTT.

The V and J genes are TRBV5-4 and TRBJ2-3; D gene unclear. This CDR3 is 15 amino acids long. CDR1 is SGHNT and CDR2 is YYREEE in the germline V gene (reference sequence). V was pared by 0 bases and J by 4 bases, with 12 bases between. The CDR3 loop is CASSLASRIADTQYF. CDR3 DNA sequence: TGTGCCAGCAGCTTGGCCAGTAGGATCGCAGATACGCAGTATTTT. The whole variable domain, filled in from reference TRBV5-4 and TRBJ2-3, reads ETGVTQSPTHLIKTRGQQVTLRCSSQSGHNTVSWYQQALGQGPQFIFQYYREEENGRGNFPPRFSGLQFPNYSSELNVNALELDDSALYLCASSLASRIADTQYFGPGTRLTVL.

The chain employs TRBV20-1 and TRBJ2-1; 8 nucleotides agree with TRBD2. The V gene's germline CDR1 is DFQATT and CDR2 SNEGSKA (reference sequence). This CDR3 has 11 residues. In DNA form, the CDR3 reads TGCAGCACCCGGGGGGGCAATGAGCAGTTCTTC. Protein sequence: CSTRGGNEQFF.

This clonotype has a handful of counts. This sequence joins TRBV6-2 or TRBV6-3 and TRBJ2-3; D gene uncertain. Germline lookup yields CDR1 MNHEY and CDR2 SVGEGT. V was shortened by 4 bases and J by 5 bases, with 10 bases between the two germline ends. The CDR3 sequence is 13 residues long. CDR3 DNA: TGTGCCAGCAGTTGGGGAATCGGAGATACGCAGTATTTT. Its protein is CASSWGIGDTQYF.

The chain recombines TRBV6-1 with TRBJ1-2; a weak D match, TRBD1 (5 bases). The germline V gene encodes CDR1 MNHNS and CDR2 SASEGT. This CDR3 has 13 residues. The germline V and J ends were trimmed by 7 bases and 4 bases, with 13 bases remaining between them. The CDR3 sequence is CASKDPGSYGYTF. The CDR3 coding sequence is TGTGCCAGCAAAGATCCAGGGTCCTATGGCTACACCTTC.

This clonotype was seen repeatedly, ten times or more. The rearrangement joins TRBV7-2 to TRBJ2-3, with TRBD2 as a possible D gene (6 bases). Trimming removed 5 bases at V and 7 bases at J, with 16 bases between. Germline values: CDR1 SGHTA, CDR2 FQGNSA. This CDR3 has 14 residues. The CDR3 DNA reads TGTGCCAGCAGCCGCCGGGACTCTCTAAATACGCAGTATTTT. It translates to CASSRRDSLNTQYF.

This clonotype was seen a handful of times. The chain joins TRBV20-1 to TRBJ1-1, with D maybe TRBD1 (6 bases). Germline CDR1 is DFQATT and CDR2 is SNEGSKA (reference sequence). The CDR3 consists of 14 residues. V gave up 3 bases and J gave up 2 bases, with 13 bases separating them. CDR3 residues: CSARDGTYNTEAFF. The CDR3 bases are TGCAGTGCTAGGGACGGGACATATAACACTGAAGCTTTCTTT.

The V and J genes are TRBV7-2 and TRBJ1-1; D remains ambiguous. V lost 3 bases and J lost 4, with 12 bases in between. Germline V gene sequence: CDR1 SGHTA, CDR2 FQGNSA. The CDR3 contains 14 residues. The CDR3 sequence is CASSFPRGSTEAFF. The CDR3 DNA sequence: TGTGCCAGCAGCTTCCCCCGTGGTAGCACTGAAGCTTTCTTT.

The sample holds a few counts of this clonotype. The chain combines TRBV5-1 with TRBJ2-3; no clear D. Looked up from germline, CDR1 is SGHRS and CDR2 is YFSETQ. The CDR3 has 12 residues. V was clipped by 6 bases and J by 5 bases, with 10 bases between them. For the CDR3, the DNA is TGCGCCAGCACCGCGAGTGGAGATACGCAGTATTTT. It specifies CASTASGDTQYF.

The genes are TRBV12-3 or TRBV12-4 and TRBJ1-2, with D possibly being TRBD1 (6 bases). This CDR3 has 13 residues. Trimming left V 8 bases short and J 4 bases short, with 14 bases between. The CDR3 region is CASANQGIYGYTF. The CDR3 region has the DNA TGTGCCAGCGCTAACCAGGGGATCTATGGCTACACCTTC.

The J gene is TRBJ2-3, the V gene TRBV18; 7 positions match TRBD1. The length of the CDR3 is 12 residues. After removal of 5 bases from V and 7 bases from J, the junction contained 3 bases not matched to a gene. CDR1 and CDR2 (germline): KGHSH, LQKENI. CDR3 protein: CASSSRGNTQYF. In DNA form, the CDR3 reads TGTGCCAGCTCATCCAGGGGGAATACGCAGTATTTT.

This clonotype appeared a few times. The chain uses TRBV5-1 and TRBJ2-7; D possibly corresponds to TRBD2 (7 bases). The CDR3 consists of 15 residues. V lost 4 bases and J 2 bases, leaving 16 bases between the germline ends. CDR1 and CDR2 (germline): SGHRS, YFSETQ. CDR3 DNA sequence: TGCGCCAGCAGCCCTAGTGCGGGGGCCACCTACGAGCAGTACTTC. It codes for CASSPSAGATYEQYF. Using reference TRBV5-1 and TRBJ2-7 for the parts outside the CDR3, the full variable domain is KAGVTQTPRYLIKTRGQQVTLSCSPISGHRSVSWYQQTPGQGLQFLFEYFSETQRNKGNFPGRFSGRQFSNSRSEMNVSTLELGDSALYLCASSPSAGATYEQYFGPGTRLTVT.

CDR3 coding DNA: TGTGCCAGCAGCTTAGACTATCAGGGGACGCAGTTCTTC. Residues: CASSLDYQGTQFF. The J gene is TRBJ2-1, the V gene TRBV7-2; D might be TRBD1 (6 bases). The CDR3 is 13 residues long. Germline lookup yields CDR1 SGHTA and CDR2 FQGNSA. Trimming stripped 1 base from V and 12 bases from J, with 13 bases between.